The rows below give T cell receptor beta chains drawn from one sample of a study of T cell repertoires in cytomegalovirus infection. TCRdb independently ran MiXCR on the reads; one entry per CDR3 protein. This table has about 180,000 distinct CDR3 sequences, roughly 22% appearing once. No antigens are known for them. This specimen was CD8+ T cells from cultured PBMCs, taken from culture after CMV antigen stimulation. These receptors originate from a human donor in good health (CMV status not recorded). Some clones in this sample may be carry-over from other donors' samples. Both conserved end residues are part of each CDR3. Fields, in order: clone size, D gene, V gene, J gene, CDR3 DNA, CDR3 protein. The D gene is left open where the match is weak. Only some rows state a clone size, as once, few, many or a class for expanded clones.

few	NA	TRBV25-1	TRBJ2-1	TGTGCCAGCAGTGGGTTGAGGACCTACAATGAGCAGTTCTTC	CASSGLRTYNEQFF
NA	NA	TRBV9	TRBJ1-2	TGTGCCAGCAGCGGACGGTTTGTCCCCCCTAACTATGGCTACACCTTC	CASSGRFVPPNYGYTF
few	TRBD1	TRBV19	TRBJ1-2	TGTGCCAGTAGTCCGACAGGGACCGCGATCTCTAACTATGGCTACACCTTC	CASSPTGTAISNYGYTF
few	NA	TRBV9	TRBJ1-5	TGTGCCAGCAGCGTTACAGGGAGCAATCAGCCCCAGCATTTT	CASSVTGSNQPQHF
few	NA	TRBV7-8	TRBJ2-5	TGTGCCAGCAGCTTAGGAGCAGGGTATGAAGAGACCCAGTACTTC	CASSLGAGYEETQYF
few	NA	TRBV12-3/TRBV12-4	TRBJ1-5	TGTGCCAGCAGTTTAAAGGGTAGGGGCAATCAGCCCCAGCATTTT	CASSLKGRGNQPQHF
NA	NA	TRBV2	TRBJ1-1	TGTGCCAGCAGTAATTCAGCACCCATGAACACTGAAGCTTTCTTT	CASSNSAPMNTEAFF
NA	NA	TRBV6-2/TRBV6-3	TRBJ2-5	TGTGCCAGCAGTTATGGGCAGACCCAGTACTTC	CASSYGQTQYF
NA	NA	TRBV12-3/TRBV12-4	TRBJ1-4	TGTGCCAGCAAAAAGGCAGGCCGAGTGGAAAAACTGTTTTTT	CASKKAGRVEKLFF
NA	NA	TRBV4-2	TRBJ1-2	TGTGCCAGCAGCCAAGAAATCGGCAGGGTTAATGGCTACACCTTC	CASSQEIGRVNGYTF
NA	TRBD1	TRBV7-2	TRBJ2-5	TGTGCCAGCAGCTATAGGACAGGGGCTGGGTACCAAGAGACCCAGTACTTC	CASSYRTGAGYQETQYF
NA	NA	TRBV6-2/TRBV6-3	TRBJ2-7	TGTGCCAGCAGTTACCTCGTTAGCCACGAGCAGTACTTC	CASSYLVSHEQYF
NA	TRBD1	TRBV5-1	TRBJ2-5	TGCGCCAGCAGCTTTCCAATGACAGGGCTGGAAGAGACCCAGTACTTC	CASSFPMTGLEETQYF
few	NA	TRBV6-2/TRBV6-3	TRBJ2-5	TGTGCCAGCAGTTACGATGAAACACTCCAAGAGACCCAGTACTTC	CASSYDETLQETQYF
few	NA	TRBV7-9	TRBJ1-1	TGTGCCAGCAGCCTCCGTAGGAACTACGGCACTGAAGCTTTCTTT	CASSLRRNYGTEAFF
NA	NA	TRBV4-1	TRBJ2-7	TGCGCCAGCAGCCAGGACAAATTCCCTTCCTACGAGCAGTACTTC	CASSQDKFPSYEQYF
few	NA	TRBV7-3	TRBJ1-1	TGTGCCAGCAGCTCCCGACGAGGCACTGAAGCTTTCTTT	CASSSRRGTEAFF
NA	NA	TRBV11-2	TRBJ2-5	TGTGCCAGCAGCTTGGGGGGAGGAGGTGAGACCCAGTACTTC	CASSLGGGGETQYF
few	NA	TRBV7-8	TRBJ2-3	TGTGCCAGCAGCTTAGCGCTACCAACAGATACGCAGTATTTT	CASSLALPTDTQYF
few	NA	TRBV4-1	TRBJ1-4	TGCGCCAGCAGCCAAGATCAAGGACAGATTGGAGTGGAAAAACTGTTTTTT	CASSQDQGQIGVEKLFF
NA	TRBD2	TRBV6-2/TRBV6-3	TRBJ2-1	TGTGCCAGCAGTTACTTGGGGACTAGCGGGGTCCCGTACAATGAGCAGTTCTTC	CASSYLGTSGVPYNEQFF
few	NA	TRBV28	TRBJ2-3	TGTGCCAGCAGCCGACTAGTCACAGATACGCAGTATTTT	CASSRLVTDTQYF